Listed below are T cell receptor beta chains from one sample, sequenced in a study of blood T cells in healthy people across ages. TCRdb processed the 5' RACE reads anew with MiXCR; each CDR3 protein has one entry. The profile shows approximately 360,000 distinct CDR3 sequences, roughly half of them singletons. The sample consisted of blood. These receptor sequences come from a man in his fifties or sixties in good health. Each CDR3 is given with its conserved first and last residue. A D gene is named only where the DNA matches it firmly. Size is stated for part of the rows, as once, few or many counts, or as a class when the clone is expanded.

v_gene: TRBV5-1
j_gene: TRBJ2-3
d_gene: -
abundance: -
CDR3nt: TGCGCCAGCAGCCCCGCCGGGGGTAGAACAGATACGCAGTATTTT
CDR3aa: CASSPAGGRTDTQYF

v_gene: TRBV9
j_gene: TRBJ2-1
d_gene: -
abundance: -
CDR3nt: TGTGCCAGCAGCGTCAGGCCAGCGGGTACCGATGAGCAGTTCTTC
CDR3aa: CASSVRPAGTDEQFF

v_gene: TRBV27
j_gene: TRBJ2-5
d_gene: TRBD1
abundance: few
CDR3nt: TGTGCCAGCAGTTACGGGCAAACAGGGGCTTTGCAGTACTTC
CDR3aa: CASSYGQTGALQYF

v_gene: TRBV6-5
j_gene: TRBJ2-3
d_gene: TRBD1
abundance: once
CDR3nt: TGTGCCAGCAGTCACAGACAGGGCCCATCCACAGATACGCAGTATTTT
CDR3aa: CASSHRQGPSTDTQYF

v_gene: TRBV7-2
j_gene: TRBJ2-2
d_gene: -
abundance: -
CDR3nt: TGTGCCAGCAGCTTAGTAGGGCGGGGCTCGAACACCGGGGAGCTGTTTTTT
CDR3aa: CASSLVGRGSNTGELFF

v_gene: TRBV4-3
j_gene: TRBJ2-2
d_gene: TRBD2
abundance: -
CDR3nt: TGCGCCAGCAGTCCAAGACCACTAGCGGCAAACACCGGGGAGCTGTTTTTT
CDR3aa: CASSPRPLAANTGELFF

v_gene: TRBV3-1
j_gene: TRBJ2-1
d_gene: TRBD2
abundance: -
CDR3nt: TGTGCCAGCAGCCAAGGACTAAGCGGGGGGGCGGGTAATGAGCAGTTCTTC
CDR3aa: CASSQGLSGGAGNEQFF

v_gene: TRBV19
j_gene: TRBJ2-3
d_gene: -
abundance: -
CDR3nt: TGTGCCAGTAGTTTCGGGCGGATCACAGATACGCAGTATTTT
CDR3aa: CASSFGRITDTQYF

v_gene: TRBV5-6
j_gene: TRBJ2-7
d_gene: -
abundance: -
CDR3nt: TGTGCCAGCCGGAGGGGCCAACGGGTTTCCTACGAACAGTACTTC
CDR3aa: CASRRGQRVSYEQYF

v_gene: TRBV6-2/TRBV6-3
j_gene: TRBJ2-7
d_gene: -
abundance: few
CDR3nt: TGTGCCAGCAGTACAGGGACCTACGAGCAGTACTTC
CDR3aa: CASSTGTYEQYF

v_gene: TRBV12-3/TRBV12-4
j_gene: TRBJ2-3
d_gene: -
abundance: -
CDR3nt: TGTGCCAGCAGTCGGGGGTCTAGTACAGATACGCTGTATTTT
CDR3aa: CASSRGSSTDTLYF

v_gene: TRBV12-3/TRBV12-4
j_gene: TRBJ1-5
d_gene: -
abundance: -
CDR3nt: TGTGCCAGCAGTCCAGACCATAGCAATCAGCCCCAGCATTTT
CDR3aa: CASSPDHSNQPQHF

v_gene: TRBV6-6
j_gene: TRBJ2-1
d_gene: TRBD1
abundance: -
CDR3nt: TGTGCCACCACGCGACAGGGGGCGGGGAATGAGCAGTTCTTC
CDR3aa: CATTRQGAGNEQFF

v_gene: TRBV28
j_gene: TRBJ2-5
d_gene: TRBD1
abundance: -
CDR3nt: TGTGCCAGCAGGTTACAGGGGGAAGAGACCCAGTACTTC
CDR3aa: CASRLQGEETQYF

v_gene: TRBV5-1
j_gene: TRBJ2-3
d_gene: -
abundance: few
CDR3nt: TGCGCCAGCAGCTCATCGGGATCCCCGGGAGCAGATACGCAGTATTTT
CDR3aa: CASSSSGSPGADTQYF

v_gene: TRBV29-1
j_gene: TRBJ2-1
d_gene: -
abundance: -
CDR3nt: TGCAGCGGGTGGGAAAATGAGCAGTTCTTC
CDR3aa: CSGWENEQFF

v_gene: TRBV27
j_gene: TRBJ2-3
d_gene: TRBD2
abundance: -
CDR3nt: TGTGCCAGCAGTCCAAGGACTAGCGAGGATACGCAGTATTTT
CDR3aa: CASSPRTSEDTQYF

v_gene: TRBV29-1
j_gene: TRBJ2-1
d_gene: -
abundance: -
CDR3nt: TGCAGCGTTGAATACGTACGGAACGATGAGCAGTTCTTC
CDR3aa: CSVEYVRNDEQFF

v_gene: TRBV15
j_gene: TRBJ1-2
d_gene: -
abundance: -
CDR3nt: TGTGCCACCAGCAGTACGGACTATGGCTACACCTTC
CDR3aa: CATSSTDYGYTF

v_gene: TRBV27
j_gene: TRBJ2-7
d_gene: TRBD1
abundance: -
CDR3nt: TGTGCCAGCAGTCCCCGACAGGGCCCATCGAACGAGCAGTACTTC
CDR3aa: CASSPRQGPSNEQYF

v_gene: TRBV14
j_gene: TRBJ2-5
d_gene: -
abundance: few
CDR3nt: TGTGCCAGCAGCCAAGGATTCTTAGCGCTTCAAGAGACCCAGTACTTC
CDR3aa: CASSQGFLALQETQYF

v_gene: TRBV4-2
j_gene: TRBJ1-2
d_gene: TRBD1
abundance: -
CDR3nt: TGTGCCAGCAGCCAAGATCAGGGGGCCGACTATGGCTACACCTTC
CDR3aa: CASSQDQGADYGYTF

v_gene: TRBV5-1
j_gene: TRBJ2-6
d_gene: -
abundance: -
CDR3nt: TGCGCCAGCAGCGTCAGGGGATTTGGGGCCAACGTCCTGACTTTC
CDR3aa: CASSVRGFGANVLTF

v_gene: TRBV7-2
j_gene: TRBJ2-3
d_gene: -
abundance: -
CDR3nt: TGTGCCAGCAGCTCAAACCCCCGAGTCACAGATACGCAGTATTTT
CDR3aa: CASSSNPRVTDTQYF